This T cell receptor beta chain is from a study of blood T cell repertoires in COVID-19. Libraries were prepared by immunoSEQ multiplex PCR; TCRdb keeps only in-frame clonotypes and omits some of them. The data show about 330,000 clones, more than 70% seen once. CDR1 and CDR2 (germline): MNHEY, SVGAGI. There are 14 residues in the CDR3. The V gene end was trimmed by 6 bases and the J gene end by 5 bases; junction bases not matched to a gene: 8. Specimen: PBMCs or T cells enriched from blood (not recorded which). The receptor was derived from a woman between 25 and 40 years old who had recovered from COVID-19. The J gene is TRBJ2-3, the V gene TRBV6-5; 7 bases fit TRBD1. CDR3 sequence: CASSNRGGKDTQYF. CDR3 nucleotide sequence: TGTGCCAGCAGCAACAGGGGTGGTAAAGATACGCAGTATTTT.